Reported below is one TCR beta chain. Its binding antigen is unknown. Base qualities are not provided; no much larger clone lies one nucleotide away. This entry is derived from a study of technical replicates of blood from a handful of donors (dated by TCRdb to the late 2010s). Libraries were made using the immunoSEQ multiplex PCR assay. TCRdb obtained this table from immuneACCESS and retained in-frame rearrangements with V and J assigned. These tables miss some clones; where compared with another copy, unresolved V genes account for less than half of the shortfall, and the remainder is unexplained. The sample records tens of thousands of clones, around 96% of which are singletons. The top ten hold about 0.25% of the sample. Including cysteine and phenylalanine, the CDR3 has 15 amino acids. Left in the record is the CDR3 DNA by itself, 45 bases read in frame from the first base. Trimming removed 5 bases from V and 0 bases from J, leaving 11 bases between the germline ends. The germline V gene encodes CDR1 MNHEY and CDR2 SMNVEV (reference sequence).

This chain is built from TRBV27 and TRBJ2-1, with the D gene uncertain. This TCR was recovered from a human donor in good health. Source material: T cells isolated from PBMCs. The DNA sequence reads TGTGCCAGCAGTCCAATAGGCGGCTCCTACAATGAGCAGTTCTTC. Its protein reads: CASSPIGGSYNEQFF.